This is a list of T cell receptor beta chains from one sample in a study of PD-L1 blockade in urothelial cancer. Clones were read by immunoSEQ multiplex PCR, and TCRdb kept only the in-frame ones, dropping some. The table shows 29,000 or so clones, with 80% to 90% occurring only once. The specimen comprised PBMCs, sampled around atezolizumab (anti-PD-L1) treatment. These receptors were collected from a man aged 50-59 years with urothelial cancer. Each CDR3 is given without its conserved first and last residue. The order of the fields is J gene, CDR3 length, V gene, CDR3 protein.

TRBJ1-2 | 13 | TRBV27 | ASSSHPEGSYGYT
TRBJ2-5 | 15 | TRBV7-6 | ASSYPTDRAGGETQY
TRBJ2-2 | 16 | TRBV19 | ASRPISPGRGYTGELF
TRBJ2-7 | 12 | TRBV7-9 | ASSFGQGSYEQY
TRBJ2-3 | 18 | TRBV7-2 | ASSLAMGGRAGLPPDTQY
TRBJ1-2 | 11 | TRBV27 | ASSLRGIYGYT
TRBJ2-1 | 14 | TRBV19 | ASSTGDRRGPNEQF
TRBJ2-3 | 14 | TRBV18 | ASSLGGSASTDTQY
TRBJ1-1 | 12 | TRBV9 | ASSQAGGDTEAF
TRBJ2-7 | 11 | TRBV10-3 | AIKGAYAYEQY
TRBJ1-5 | 11 | TRBV27 | ASGGLPRQPQH
TRBJ2-1 | 12 | TRBV27 | ASGTQGVYNEQF
TRBJ1-5 | 11 | TRBV19 | ASRGQFNQPQH
TRBJ2-2 | 15 | TRBV4-3 | ASSQELSLANTGELF
TRBJ1-5 | 10 | TRBV23-1 | VSRDRGQPQH
TRBJ2-5 | 15 | TRBV4-2 | ASSQGPAAGGQETQY
TRBJ2-7 | 11 | TRBV18 | ASSPQRAYEQY
TRBJ1-2 | 13 | TRBV7-2 | ASSLEGGQGYGYT
TRBJ2-3 | 13 | TRBV7-3 | ASSRNSFPIDTQY
TRBJ2-3 | 19 | TRBV5-1 | ASSLARTGVVVAGTENTQY
TRBJ2-7 | 12 | TRBV11-3 | ASSLTGSAYEQY
TRBJ2-1 | 15 | TRBV18 | ASSLSGSPNSYNEQF
TRBJ2-3 | 15 | TRBV10-3 | AISGARASETTDTQY
TRBJ1-1 | 13 | TRBV28 | ASSLPGQLNTEAF
TRBJ2-5 | 12 | TRBV7-9 | ARDTGGLQETQY
TRBJ1-1 | 9 | TRBV21-1 | ASSRGTEAF
TRBJ2-6 | 15 | TRBV6-1 | ASSEARSRVYANVLT
TRBJ2-7 | 16 | TRBV7-2 | ASSLAIPAGGSSYEQY
TRBJ2-4 | 14 | TRBV6-1 | ASSEKQGISKNIQY
TRBJ2-1 | 13 | TRBV30 | AWSGSGSSYNEQF
TRBJ2-3 | 13 | TRBV6-1 | ASGAGILRTDTQY
TRBJ2-3 | 17 | TRBV12-5 | ASGLVLAGRGDGTDTQY
TRBJ1-1 | 11 | TRBV14 | ASSQPGQGAPI
TRBJ2-5 | 13 | TRBV27 | ASSRGMNYQETQY
TRBJ2-1 | 13 | TRBV28 | ASTGRLARPNEQF
TRBJ2-1 | 15 | TRBV18 | ASSPPGGGRMAHEQF
TRBJ2-3 | 12 | TRBV5-4 | ASSLGTGTDTQY
TRBJ2-5 | 13 | TRBV4-3 | ASSEKGGPGETQY
TRBJ1-5 | 12 | TRBV6-1 | ASSELSLNQPQH
TRBJ2-7 | 13 | TRBV28 | ASSSPWTGTYEQY
TRBJ2-2 | 10 | TRBV7-2 | ATLRSPGELF
TRBJ1-4 | 13 | TRBV25-1 | AGGGRSITNEKLF
TRBJ2-7 | 11 | TRBV30 | AWSEAGAREQY
TRBJ1-1 | 10 | TRBV5-4 | ASSGPSTEAF
TRBJ1-2 | 11 | TRBV7-9 | ASSLGRDYGYT
TRBJ1-4 | 13 | TRBV13 | ASSLGRTGGEKLF
TRBJ2-3 | 14 | TRBV6-1 | ASSEALTGGTDTQY
TRBJ2-7 | 11 | TRBV5-1 | ASSSGQGHEQY
TRBJ1-3 | 14 | TRBV18 | ASSLIGTGPGNTIY